The 20 T cell receptor beta chains presented below share a single source sample, sequenced in a study of blood T cell repertoires in COVID-19. Profiling relied on immunoSEQ multiplex PCR, and the TCRdb table lists in-frame clones only, not all of them. The sample has tens of thousands of clones, 70% to 75% seen once. Sequencing input: peripheral blood. The receptor source for this set is a woman aged 65 to 85 with acute or convalescent COVID-19.

This rearrangement joins TRBV5-1 to TRBJ1-1; the D gene is possibly TRBD1 (6 bases). Trimming shortened V by 0 bases and J by 9 bases, and 12 bases separated the two germline ends. From germline, CDR1 is SGHRS and CDR2 YFSETQ. The length of the CDR3 is 13 residues. The CDR3 sequence is CASSLVGGRQAFF. The CDR3, as DNA: TGCGCCAGCAGCTTGGTCGGGGGGCGTCAAGCTTTCTTT.

This chain joins TRBV30 and TRBJ1-1; D ambiguous. This CDR3 comprises 14 residues. CDR1 is GTSNPN and CDR2 is SVGIG in the germline V gene (reference sequence). V lost 4 bases to trimming and J lost 6 bases, with 18 bases between them. CDR3 nucleotides: TGTGCCTGGACGAGACTTGACGGATTCGCTGAAGCTTTCTTT. It yields the protein CAWTRLDGFAEAFF.

The chain uses TRBV11-2 and TRBJ1-5, with a possible D match to TRBD1 (6 bases). CDR1 is SGHAT and CDR2 is FQNNGV in the germline V gene. The CDR3 spans 16 residues. Trimming left V 5 bases short and J 2 bases short, with 16 bases between. CDR3 in DNA: TGTGCCAGCAGCCCGGGGACACCCGATCGCAATCAGCCCCAGCATTTT. It encodes CASSPGTPDRNQPQHF.

The V and J genes are TRBV7-7 and TRBJ1-3; tentatively, D is TRBD1 (5 bases). Germline lookup yields CDR1 SSHAT and CDR2 FNYEAQ (reference sequence). V was cut by 5 bases and J by 0 bases, with 11 bases left in between. The length of the CDR3 is 15 residues. The DNA of the CDR3 is TGTGCCAGCAGCAGTGGGACTCTCTCTGGAAACACCATATATTTT. Its protein product is CASSSGTLSGNTIYF.

The chain recombines TRBV7-9 with TRBJ1-3; D is perhaps TRBD1 (6 bases). The CDR3 is 14 residues long. CDR1 and CDR2 (germline): SEHNR, FQNEAQ (reference sequence). Deletions cut 5 bases from V and 2 bases from J, with 10 bases between. The CDR3 here is CASSTYRAGNTIYF. CDR3 coding DNA: TGTGCCAGCAGCACCTACAGGGCTGGAAACACCATATATTTT.

The chain carries TRBV18 and TRBJ1-5, with D unclear. CDR3 size: 14 residues. V was trimmed by 6 bases and J by 2 bases, leaving 11 bases between them. The V gene's germline CDR1 is KGHSH and CDR2 LQKENI. This CDR3 is CASSPNRGNQPQHF. In DNA, the CDR3 is TGTGCCAGCTCGCCGAACAGAGGCAATCAGCCCCAGCATTTT.

V is TRBV6-5 and J is TRBJ1-2; 7 bases are shared with TRBD1. The V gene end was trimmed by 2 bases and the J gene end by 5 bases; junction bases not matched to a gene: 8. The CDR3 has 15 amino acids. The germline V gene has CDR1 MNHEY and CDR2 SVGAGI. The chain's CDR3 is CASSYGAGGGYGYTF. Written as DNA, the CDR3 is TGTGCCAGCAGTTACGGGGCAGGGGGAGGTTATGGCTACACCTTC.

V gene TRBV6-5 combines with J gene TRBJ2-7, with TRBD1 matching 12 bases. The trim removed 6 bases at V and 2 bases at J, leaving 5 bases unmatched. The germline gives CDR1 MNHEY, CDR2 SVGAGI. The CDR3 spans 15 residues. DNA for the CDR3: TGTGCCAGCAGACCGGGACAGGGGGCACCCTACGAGCAGTACGTC. It specifies CASRPGQGAPYEQYV.

The J gene is TRBJ1-2, the V gene TRBV6-6; D is ambiguous. V lost 5 bases to trimming and J lost 7 bases, with 26 bases between them. The length of the CDR3 is 17 residues. The germline V gene has CDR1 MNHNY and CDR2 SVGAGI (reference sequence). CDR3 bases: TGTGCCAGCAGTCCCCAAGTTTCGAGGGTACAAGGGAGTGGCTACACCTTC. Residues: CASSPQVSRVQGSGYTF.

The chain carries TRBV12-5 and TRBJ1-5, with D maybe TRBD1 (5 bases). This CDR3 comprises 14 residues. Germline values: CDR1 LGHNT, CDR2 FRNRAP. The V end lost 4 bases, the J end lost 5 bases, and 12 bases lay between the germline ends. In DNA, the CDR3 is TGTGCTAGTGGTTATGGGGCCCAAGATCAGCCCCAGCATTTT. Translated, it gives CASGYGAQDQPQHF.

This clone was detected only once. V is TRBV2 and J is TRBJ1-1; no firm D call. Trimming stripped 5 bases from V and 8 bases from J, with 15 bases between. The length of the CDR3 is 13 residues. Germline V CDR1 and CDR2: SNHLY, FYNNEI. The DNA of the CDR3 is TGTGCCAGCAGTCGACGGCACTCCAGGGAAGCTTTCTTT. Amino acids: CASSRRHSREAFF. The full variable domain, in which reference TRBV2 and TRBJ1-1 provide the parts outside the CDR3, is EPEVTQTPSHQVTQMGQEVILRCVPISNHLYFYWYRQILGQKVEFLVSFYNNEISEKSEIFDDQFSVERPDGSNFTLKIRSTKLEDSAMYFCASSRRHSREAFFGQGTRLTVV.

Here the CDR3 DNA reads TGCAGCGTTGACATTTTCAACACTGAAGCTTTCTTT. Translating it yields CSVDIFNTEAFF. The chain links TRBV29-1 to TRBJ1-1; no definite D call. V lost 3 bases and J 2 bases, leaving 7 bases between the germline ends. Germline V gives CDR1 SQVTM, CDR2 ANQGSEA. The CDR3 is 12 residues long. The full variable domain, its missing parts supplied by reference TRBV29-1 and TRBJ1-1, is SAVISQKPSRDICQRGTSLTIQCQVDSQVTMMFWYRQQPGQSLTLIATANQGSEATYESGFVIDKFPISRPNLTFSTLTVSNMSPEDSSIYLCSVDIFNTEAFFGQGTRLTVV.

The chain carries TRBV5-4 and TRBJ2-4, with D perhaps matching TRBD2 (6 bases). Germline CDR1 and CDR2: SGHNT and YYREEE (reference sequence). Trimming removed 6 bases from V and 0 bases from J, with 16 bases in between. This CDR3 spans 16 amino acids. Here the CDR3 reads CASTRDGGTAKNIQYF. The DNA of the CDR3 is TGTGCCAGCACCCGGGATGGGGGGACAGCCAAAAACATTCAGTACTTC.

The chain combines TRBV5-6 with TRBJ2-1; TRBD1 matches at 7 bases. Germline CDR1 SGHDT, CDR2 YYEEEE. V shed 0 bases and J 9 bases; nucleotides not matched to a gene: 15. The CDR3 spans 17 residues. The CDR3 region has the DNA TGTGCCAGCAGCTTGGAGATTTGGGGTACAGGGGCAGGTGAGCAGTTCTTC. This gives the protein CASSLEIWGTGAGEQFF. The full variable domain, rest sourced from reference TRBV5-6 and TRBJ2-1, is DAGVTQSPTHLIKTRGQQVTLRCSPKSGHDTVSWYQQALGQGPQFIFQYYEEEERQRGNFPDRFSGHQFPNYSSELNVNALLLGDSALYLCASSLEIWGTGAGEQFFGPGTRLTVL.

This clone showed up many times. This chain uses TRBV30 with TRBJ1-6; D uncertain. V was cut by 0 bases and J by 7 bases, with 19 bases left in between. The CDR3 loop spans 17 amino acids. CDR1 is GTSNPN, CDR2 SVGIG, per germline (reference sequence). The CDR3 region is CAWSVRFAGQKNSPLHF. For the CDR3, the DNA is TGTGCCTGGAGTGTACGATTTGCAGGCCAAAAAAATTCACCCCTCCACTTT.

In DNA form, the CDR3 reads TGTGCCAGCAGTTTGGCCCAAGCGGCCCCCTACGAGCAGTACTTC. It translates to CASSLAQAAPYEQYF. The chain recombines TRBV6-5 with TRBJ2-7; maybe TRBD2 (5 bases). Germline loops: CDR1 MNHEY, CDR2 SVGAGI. The CDR3 spans 15 residues. Trimming took off 4 bases at V and 2 bases at J, with 15 bases between the two ends.

This chain connects TRBV6-5 to TRBJ2-7; D gene ambiguous. The V gene lost 2 bases and the J gene lost 0 bases, with 11 bases spanning the gap. The CDR3 totals 15 residues. Looked up from germline, CDR1 is MNHEY and CDR2 is SVGAGI. CDR3 sequence: CASSYVSGSSYEQYF. The CDR3 region has the DNA TGTGCCAGCAGTTACGTCTCCGGGTCCTCCTACGAGCAGTACTTC.

The V gene is TRBV6-5, the J gene TRBJ1-5; a weak D match, TRBD1 (6 bases). This CDR3 spans 15 amino acids. V lost 6 bases to trimming and J lost 1 base, with 13 bases between them. Germline V gene lookup returns CDR1 MNHEY and CDR2 SVGAGI. The CDR3 reads CASSPGGGSNQPQHF. In nucleotides, the CDR3 is TGTGCCAGCAGCCCGGGAGGGGGGAGCAATCAGCCCCAGCATTTT.

The genes are TRBV6-6 and TRBJ1-6, with D uncertain. Germline V lookup: CDR1 MNHNY, CDR2 SVGAGI (reference sequence). This CDR3 has 13 amino acids. V lost 10 bases and J 9 bases, leaving 16 bases between the germline ends. CDR3 nucleotides: TGTGCCACCAAGGAACGGGATGTTTCACCCCTCCACTTT. Residues: CATKERDVSPLHF.

The chain couples TRBV6-5 to TRBJ1-1, with TRBD1 identical over 7 bases. V gave up 7 bases and J gave up 5 bases; unmatched junction bases: 10. Per the germline V gene, CDR1 is MNHEY and CDR2 is SVGAGI. This CDR3 spans 14 amino acids. The CDR3 here is CASKTGAERTEAFF. As DNA, the CDR3 is TGTGCCAGCAAAACAGGGGCTGAACGGACTGAAGCTTTCTTT.